The clone carrying this T cell receptor (beta chain) was observed a few times. This entry belongs to a study of T cell clones after liver transplantation. Germline CDR1 is MNHEY and CDR2 is SVGAGI. The CDR3 loop spans 13 amino acids. V lost 7 bases and J lost 1, with 10 bases in between. Assay used: immunoSEQ multiplex PCR; TCRdb lists only in-frame clones, some missing. Counted here are tens of thousands of clones, about four fifths occurring once; the ten biggest clones make up roughly 8%. The source was CD4+ T cells from blood, collected before liver transplant. The chain has TRBV6-5 and TRBJ1-1, with D unclear. This TCR was sampled from a human donor who received a liver transplant. CDR3 sequence reads: CASTDGANTEAFF. The CDR3, as DNA: TGTGCCAGCACCGACGGAGCGAACACTGAAGCTTTCTTT.